This is a list of T cell receptor beta chains from one sample in a study of blood T cell repertoires in COVID-19. Generated by immunoSEQ multiplex PCR, the TCRdb table keeps only in-frame clones and is missing some. Of some 240,000 clones listed, around 83% are singletons. Sequenced sample: PBMCs or T cells enriched from blood (not recorded which). The receptors were sampled from a woman aged 50 to 60 who had been exposed to COVID-19. Both conserved end residues are part of each CDR3. The order of the fields is V gene, J gene, D gene, clone size, CDR3 DNA, CDR3 protein. D genes are given only for firm matches. Clone size is not always given. Where it is, it says once, few, many or a class for expanded clones.

TRBV7-8	TRBJ1-1	TRBD1	.	TGTGCCAGCAGCGCCCGGACAGGGGCCAGCACTGAAGCTTTCTTT	CASSARTGASTEAFF
TRBV5-1	TRBJ2-7	TRBD1	.	TGCGCCAGCAGCTTTTCAGGGGGCTCCTACGAGCAGTACTTC	CASSFSGGSYEQYF
TRBV2	TRBJ2-1	.	.	TGTGCCAGCAGTGATGGGAGACAGGTTGCTCAGTTCTTC	CASSDGRQVAQFF
TRBV27	TRBJ1-2	.	.	TGTGCCAGCAGTCTAAAAAGGGGATCTAACTATGGCTACACCTTC	CASSLKRGSNYGYTF
TRBV19	TRBJ2-3	TRBD2	.	TGTGCCAGTAGTATCCTAGCGGGGGGGCTCACAGATACGCAGTATTTT	CASSILAGGLTDTQYF
TRBV11-3	TRBJ2-7	TRBD1	.	TGTGCCACCGTGGACAGGGTAACTGTATCGTCCTACGAGCAGTACTTC	CATVDRVTVSSYEQYF
TRBV28	TRBJ1-1	TRBD1	.	TGTGCCAGCAGCGACAGGGGACGAGCTTTCTTT	CASSDRGRAFF
TRBV25-1	TRBJ2-5	.	.	TGTGCCAGCACCCGCGCAGGGCAAGAGACCCAGTACTTC	CASTRAGQETQYF
TRBV5-4	TRBJ2-5	TRBD1	.	TGTGCCAGCAGCTTGGGGACAGGCAACCAAGAGACCCAGTACTTC	CASSLGTGNQETQYF
TRBV5-4	TRBJ1-6	TRBD1	.	TGTGCCAGCAGCTCGGGACAGGGGGCTTATTCACCCCTCCACTTT	CASSSGQGAYSPLHF
TRBV7-9	TRBJ2-5	TRBD1	.	TGTGCCAGCAGCTTAGGGACAGGGGAGGGGGAGACCCAGTACTTC	CASSLGTGEGETQYF
TRBV5-1	TRBJ1-5	.	.	TGCGCCAGCAGCTCAGGGGATTCTGGGCAGCCCCAGCATTTT	CASSSGDSGQPQHF
TRBV19	TRBJ2-7	TRBD2	.	TGTGCCAGTAGTGCGGCGGGGGGCCCCGAGCAGTACTTC	CASSAAGGPEQYF
TRBV21-1	TRBJ1-1	.	once	TGTGCCAGCAGGCCTGGTGGCCGCTTAAACGCTGAAGCTTTCTTT	CASRPGGRLNAEAFF
TRBV24-1	TRBJ1-2	.	once	TGTGCCACCAGTGATAACGTAAGGGGCCCTTATGGCTACACCTTC	CATSDNVRGPYGYTF
TRBV5-1	TRBJ1-5	TRBD1	.	TGCGCCAGCAGCTTGGGACAAGGGGGCGACCAGCCCCAGCATTTT	CASSLGQGGDQPQHF
TRBV3-1/TRBV3-2	TRBJ1-5	.	.	TGTGCCAGCAGCTCCATCAACGGGGGGCCCCAGCATTTT	CASSSINGGPQHF
TRBV5-1	TRBJ1-3	.	.	TGCGCCAGCAGTTTGGATAACTCTGGAAACACCATATATTTT	CASSLDNSGNTIYF
TRBV9	TRBJ2-1	.	.	TGTGCCAGCAGCGTGTCGGGGGACGGCTCCTACAATGAGCAGTTCTTC	CASSVSGDGSYNEQFF
TRBV18	TRBJ1-2	.	few	TGTGCCAGCTCACCCGTAGAGTCGCATGGCTACACCTTC	CASSPVESHGYTF
TRBV29-1	TRBJ1-1	.	.	TGCAGCGTTAAGCTGAACACTGAAGCTTTCTTT	CSVKLNTEAFF
TRBV28	TRBJ2-1	TRBD2	.	TGTGCCAGCAGTGAATCTAGCGGGGGTCGAAATGAGCAGTTCTTC	CASSESSGGRNEQFF
TRBV5-1	TRBJ1-2	TRBD1	.	TGCGCCAGCAGCTTGGAAGGCAGGGGGTCTGGCTACACCTTC	CASSLEGRGSGYTF
TRBV27	TRBJ1-2	.	.	TGTGCCAGTCGGGCAGGGGAGGGCTACACCTTC	CASRAGEGYTF
TRBV6-2/TRBV6-3	TRBJ2-1	TRBD2	.	TGTGCCAGCAGTTACGGGGACTATAACTACAATGAGCAGTTCTTC	CASSYGDYNYNEQFF
TRBV6-1	TRBJ1-5	.	.	TGTGCCAGCAGTGAAGCTACAGGGCACTGGATTTTTCTTAGCAATCAGCCCCAGCATTTT	CASSEATGHWIFLSNQPQHF
TRBV19	TRBJ1-2	.	few	TGTGCCAGCCACAGGGCTGGGTACTATGGCTACACCTTC	CASHRAGYYGYTF
TRBV10-3	TRBJ1-5	.	.	TGTGCCATCAGTGAACAGGGAAGGCATCAGCCCCAGCATTTT	CAISEQGRHQPQHF
TRBV10-3	TRBJ1-3	TRBD1	.	TGTGCCACCACAGGGGTGTCAGGAAACACCATATATTTT	CATTGVSGNTIYF
TRBV19	TRBJ1-5	.	.	TGTGCCAGTAGTCGTAGCCGCGCGGAGCCCCAGCATTTT	CASSRSRAEPQHF
TRBV5-8	TRBJ1-1	TRBD1	.	TGTGCCAGCAGCTTTCGACAGGGCCCCGGGGGAGCTTTCTTT	CASSFRQGPGGAFF
TRBV12-3/TRBV12-4	TRBJ1-2	.	.	TGTGCCAGCAGTTTCAACAGGGGCTACACCTTC	CASSFNRGYTF
TRBV2	TRBJ2-7	.	.	TGTGCCAGCGGGGGGTCTCCCTACGAGCAGTACTTC	CASGGSPYEQYF
TRBV27	TRBJ2-3	TRBD1	.	TGTGCCAGCAGTCCCTGGGACAGGCTTAGCACAGATACGCAGTATTTT	CASSPWDRLSTDTQYF
TRBV6-5	TRBJ2-5	TRBD1	.	TGTGCCAGCGGGACAGGGCCCAAAGAGACCCAGTACTTC	CASGTGPKETQYF
TRBV5-4	TRBJ1-2	TRBD1	.	TGTGCCAGCAGCCCTGATAGCCGGGACAGGGAGCCCTATGGCTACACCTTC	CASSPDSRDREPYGYTF
TRBV2	TRBJ2-7	.	.	TGTGCCAGCAGTGAAGCGGGGGCCGACTACGAGCAGTACTTC	CASSEAGADYEQYF
TRBV6-1	TRBJ1-6	TRBD1	.	TGTGCCAGCAGTGAATCTAGACAGGGAGGTTCACCCCTCCACTTT	CASSESRQGGSPLHF
TRBV3-1/TRBV3-2	TRBJ2-5	.	.	TGTGCCAGCAGCCTGTGGGGGCCTGGGGGAGAGACCCAGTACTTC	CASSLWGPGGETQYF
TRBV19	TRBJ2-2	.	.	TGTGCCAGTAAGACGGAGCTAACCGGGGAGCTGTTTTTT	CASKTELTGELFF
TRBV11-3	TRBJ2-3	.	.	TGTGCCAGCAGCTTAGGGGGACTCCGCACAGATACGCAGTATTTT	CASSLGGLRTDTQYF
TRBV30	TRBJ1-1	.	once	TGTGCCCTTTTTAGCAGGGGCACTGAAGCTTTCTTT	CALFSRGTEAFF
TRBV28	TRBJ1-1	.	.	TGTGCCAGCAGCCAGACAGGCTTGGGGGCTGAAGCTTTCTTT	CASSQTGLGAEAFF
TRBV5-6	TRBJ1-2	TRBD1	.	TGTGCCAGCAGCTTGAAGACAGGGGTAACCTATGGCTACACCTTC	CASSLKTGVTYGYTF
TRBV19	TRBJ1-5	.	.	TGTGCCAGTAGTCCCCCGGGACACTATCAGCCCCAGCATTTT	CASSPPGHYQPQHF
TRBV6-1	TRBJ1-5	.	.	TGTGCCAGCAGTGGACAGGTGTGGAATAGCAATCAGCCCCAGCATTTT	CASSGQVWNSNQPQHF
TRBV5-1	TRBJ2-3	TRBD2	once	TGCGCCAGCAGCTGGGAGCTCCTAGCGGGGGACCCAGATACGCAGTATTTT	CASSWELLAGDPDTQYF
TRBV29-1	TRBJ2-5	TRBD2	.	TGCAGCGTTGGAAGCGGGGGGGCTGGTAAAGAGACCCAGTACTTC	CSVGSGGAGKETQYF
TRBV30	TRBJ1-2	.	few	TGTGCCTGCCCTGGTCCTTCCCCAATCGAGGGCTACACCTTC	CACPGPSPIEGYTF